Described below is a single T cell receptor beta chain sequence and its context. This entry belongs to a study of blood T cell repertoires in COVID-19. Study at large: Samples taken during acute and convalescent COVID-19 were collected in the United States, Italy and Spain.

The germline CDR1 and CDR2 sequences are DFQATT and SNEGSKA (reference sequence). This CDR3 comprises 13 residues. The junction had 4 bases not matched to a gene; V was cut back by 3 bases and J by 5 bases. Only in-frame clones appear in the TCRdb table, and some are missing; sequencing was by immunoSEQ multiplex PCR. The sample shows roughly 300,000 clones, over 75% of them seen only once. The sequenced material came from peripheral blood. The chain links TRBV20-1 to TRBJ2-1; 7 positions agree with TRBD2. The source is a human donor in a cohort sampled during active COVID-19. For the CDR3, the DNA is TGCAGTGCTAGTGGGAGGGCCAACAATGAGCAGTTCTTC. The encoded protein is CSASGRANNEQFF.